This T cell receptor beta chain was found in a study of molecular identifiers for immune sequencing clone quantification. General observations from the study: It was shown that clones above 20 RNA copies held over 98% of effector molecules, but under 1% in naive cells.

Of note for this clonotype: The antigen remains undetermined.

Each CDR3 protein is one row after TCRdb ran MiXCR on the PCR reads. The top ten clones hold roughly 0.85% of a sample with under 650,000 distinct CDR3 sequences, less than 20% of them seen once. Material: naive CD8+ T cells from blood, with Jurkat cell RNA spiked in. Described subset: FACS-sorted CD8+CD4-CCR7+CD45RA+ naive T cells. The source of this sequence is a human donor in good health. Some libraries in this study had Jurkat cell RNA spiked in.

The CDR3 DNA reads TGTGCCAGCAGCCCTGTAAACGGGGCACTATACGAGCAGTACTTC. Its protein product is CASSPVNGALYEQYF. The J gene is TRBJ2-7, the V gene TRBV7-9; possibly TRBD1 or TRBD2 for D (5 bases each). The germline CDR1 and CDR2 sequences are SEHNR and FQNEAQ (reference sequence). This CDR3 comprises 15 residues. V dropped 5 bases and J dropped 4 bases, with 18 bases sitting between them. Filled out from reference TRBV7-9 and TRBJ2-7, the complete variable domain reads DTGVSQNPRHKITKRGQNVTFRCDPISEHNRLYWYRQTLGQGPEFLTYFQNEAQLEKSRLLSDRFSAERPKGSFSTLEIQRTEQGDSAMYLCASSPVNGALYEQYFGPGTRLTVT.